This T cell receptor beta chain was obtained from a study of CD8+ T cells in alopecia areata. Study-wide results and limits: Normal scalp showed lower clonality than lesional scalp, especially alopecia totalis/universalis.

This clone is labeled medium-sized. Its antigen is not identified. Genes and germline are mouse. The read falls 4 residues short of the CDR3 end, and the missing part is taken from the germline J gene. Isolated RNA was reverse transcribed into cDNA used as the sequencing template. Generated by immunoSEQ multiplex PCR, the TCRdb table keeps only in-frame clones and is missing some. The repertoire consists of over 5,500 clones, none detected only once. Germline V gene data show CDR1 as MNHDT and CDR2 as YYDKIL. The germline V and J ends were trimmed by 0 bases and 1 base, with 3 bases remaining between them. This CDR3 has 13 residues. The study sorted pooled cutaneous lymph node cells by CD4, CD8alpha, NKG2D, NKG2ACE and other markers.

This sequence joins TRBV17 and TRBJ1-1; D remains unclear. The clonotype originates from a C3H/HeJ mouse with alopecia areata. The mouse line has the MHC haplotype H2-k. Material for sequencing was CD8+ T cells sorted from a lymph node. The CDR3 sequence is CASSRDRNTEVFF. The CDR3 DNA, read in part, is TGTGCTAGCAGTAGAGACAGAAACACA.